The 20 T cell receptor beta chains below all came from one sample that was sequenced in a study of CD8 T cells in Susac syndrome. Random hexamers primed reverse transcription of about 0.45 to 1 ug RNA. TCRdb passed the immunoSEQ multiplex PCR reads through MiXCR, listing each CDR3 protein once. The sample holds about 150,000 distinct CDR3 sequences, roughly 94% seen once. Source material: CD8+ T cells from PBMCs. The source of these receptors is a human donor with multiple sclerosis.

CDR3 amino acids: CASRVLSGADTQYF. CDR3 sequence (DNA): TGTGCCAGCAGAGTCTTATCGGGGGCAGATACGCAGTATTTT. The genes are TRBV27 and TRBJ2-3; D possibly corresponds to TRBD2 (6 bases). This CDR3 spans 14 amino acids. Trimming removed 6 bases from V and 4 bases from J, with 14 bases in between. Germline lookup yields CDR1 MNHEY and CDR2 SMNVEV (reference sequence).

The V gene is TRBV29-1, the J gene TRBJ2-1, with 7 bases lining up with TRBD1. V was clipped by 5 bases and J by 3 bases; unmatched bases: 1. CDR1 and CDR2 (germline): SQVTM, ANQGSEA. The CDR3 length is 12 residues. The CDR3 region is CSVSGGYNEQFF. CDR3 coding DNA: TGCAGCGTTTCAGGGGGCTACAATGAGCAGTTCTTC.

The V gene is TRBV7-9, the J gene TRBJ2-1; a possible D gene is TRBD2 (6 bases). This CDR3 contains 19 residues. From germline, CDR1 is SEHNR and CDR2 FQNEAQ (reference sequence). Trimming removed 4 bases at V and 6 bases at J, with 28 bases between. The CDR3 coding sequence is TGTGCCAGCAGCTCCATCGGGTCCCGTGGCGGGAAAGTGGGCAATGAGCAGTTCTTC. Translation gives CASSSIGSRGGKVGNEQFF. Supplemented by reference TRBV7-9 and TRBJ2-1, the full variable domain reads DTGVSQNPRHKITKRGQNVTFRCDPISEHNRLYWYRQTLGQGPEFLTYFQNEAQLEKSRLLSDRFSAERPKGSFSTLEIQRTEQGDSAMYLCASSSIGSRGGKVGNEQFFGPGTRLTVL.

The V call is TRBV28, the J call TRBJ2-5; D remains unclear. Trimming took 2 bases from V and 5 from J, leaving 12 bases between them. Germline loops: CDR1 MDHEN, CDR2 SYDVKM. There are 14 residues in the CDR3. The CDR3 reads CASSLQTATETQYF. The CDR3 coding sequence is TGTGCCAGCAGTTTACAGACGGCGACGGAGACCCAGTACTTC. Full variable domain (missing parts from reference TRBV28 and TRBJ2-5): DVKVTQSSRYLVKRTGEKVFLECVQDMDHENMFWYRQDPGLGLRLIYFSYDVKMKEKGDIPEGYSVSREKKERFSLILESASTNQTSMYLCASSLQTATETQYFGPGTRLLVL.

CDR3 residues: CASSPGVVQPQHF. The CDR3 bases are TGTGCCAGCAGCCCAGGGGTGGTCCAGCCCCAGCATTTT. The gene calls are TRBV27 and TRBJ1-5; a possible D gene is TRBD1 (6 bases). Germline V lookup: CDR1 MNHEY, CDR2 SMNVEV (reference sequence). CDR3 length: 13 amino acids. Trimming shortened V by 6 bases and J by 7 bases, and 13 bases separated the two germline ends.

This sequence joins TRBV7-8 and TRBJ2-7; 9 bases match TRBD1. The germline gives CDR1 SGHVS, CDR2 FQNEAQ. The CDR3 runs 14 residues. J was trimmed by 4 bases and V by 5 bases; bases with no gene match: 6. For the CDR3, the DNA is TGTGCCAGCAGCAAGACAGGGGGGGGTTACGAGCAGTACTTC. Its protein is CASSKTGGGYEQYF.

This clonotype was detected only once. J is TRBJ2-7 and V is TRBV3-1; D gene uncertain. V lost 3 bases, J lost 6 bases, and 18 bases lay in between. Germline CDR1 LGHDT, CDR2 YNNKEL (reference sequence). The CDR3 runs to 15 residues. CDR3 residues: CASSHPALELGEQYF. The CDR3 bases are TGTGCCAGCAGCCACCCGGCTCTGGAGCTTGGCGAGCAGTACTTC.

J is TRBJ2-1 and V is TRBV19, with D unresolved. This CDR3 has 15 residues. V was pared by 5 bases and J by 0 bases, with 11 bases between. Germline V gives CDR1 LNHDA, CDR2 SQIVND (reference sequence). The chain's CDR3 is CASSPDMSSYNEQFF. DNA of the CDR3: TGTGCCAGTAGTCCCGACATGAGCTCCTACAATGAGCAGTTCTTC. The full variable domain, with the rest looked up from reference TRBV19 and TRBJ2-1, is DGGITQSPKYLFRKEGQNVTLSCEQNLNHDAMYWYRQDPGQGLRLIYYSQIVNDFQKGDIAEGYSVSREKKESFPLTVTSAQKNPTAFYLCASSPDMSSYNEQFFGPGTRLTVL.

In its sample, this clonotype was seen once. This sequence joins TRBV27 and TRBJ2-3; 8 bases are a match to TRBD2. Germline V CDR1 and CDR2: MNHEY, SMNVEV (reference sequence). V dropped 3 bases and J dropped 0; count of bases not matched to a gene: 8. CDR3 length: 17 amino acids. CDR3 DNA sequence: TGTGCCAGCAGTTTCTCTCGGAGCGGGGGAAGCACAGATACGCAGTATTTT. The encoded protein is CASSFSRSGGSTDTQYF.

This rearrangement joins TRBV20-1 to TRBJ1-3; D is uncertain. The germline CDR1 and CDR2 sequences are DFQATT and SNEGSKA (reference sequence). The CDR3 contains 14 residues. Trimming removed 5 bases from V and 0 bases from J, with 11 bases in between. The CDR3 nucleotides are TGCAGTGCTCCTACTCCTTTCTCTGGAAACACCATATATTTT. It codes for CSAPTPFSGNTIYF.

The chain employs TRBV6-2 or TRBV6-3 and TRBJ2-5; TRBD2 aligns across 9 bases. The ends lost 2 bases at V and 3 bases at J; junction bases unmatched: 4. The CDR3 has 15 amino acids. The germline gives CDR1 MNHEY, CDR2 SVGEGT. The CDR3 here is CASSYQRGAKETQYF. The CDR3 nucleotides read TGTGCCAGCAGTTACCAGCGGGGGGCAAAAGAGACCCAGTACTTC.

This chain joins TRBV9 and TRBJ2-1; 8 nucleotides align to TRBD2. J was trimmed by 0 bases and V by 4 bases; bases with no gene match: 9. Germline-derived CDR1 and CDR2 are SGDLS and YYNGEE. The CDR3 extends over 17 amino acids. DNA for the CDR3: TGTGCCAGCAGCCCTCGGCCGGGGACTAGCTCCTACAATGAGCAGTTCTTC. Amino acid sequence: CASSPRPGTSSYNEQFF.

The V and J genes are TRBV6-5 and TRBJ2-1; the D is unclear. The germline V gene has CDR1 MNHEY and CDR2 SVGAGI. The CDR3 contains 14 residues. V was shortened by 2 bases and J by 9 bases, with 14 bases between the two germline ends. The CDR3 DNA is TGTGCCAGCAGTTACGTAAGTAACTCGGCTGAGCAGTTCTTC. This sequence encodes CASSYVSNSAEQFF.

The gene calls are TRBV3-1 and TRBJ2-3, with 7 nucleotides matching TRBD2. V lost 0 bases and J lost 3; bases outside the gene matches: 6. Germline CDR1 LGHDT, CDR2 YNNKEL (reference sequence). This CDR3 has 16 residues. CDR3 DNA: TGTGCCAGCAGCCAAGATAGGTCGGGGGGAACAGATACGCAGTATTTT. It is translated as CASSQDRSGGTDTQYF.

The genes are TRBV11-1 and TRBJ2-5; D gene unclear. The V gene's germline CDR1 is SGHAT and CDR2 FQDESV (reference sequence). V lost 1 base, J lost 2 bases, and 8 bases lay in between. This CDR3 contains 14 residues. CDR3 in amino acids: CASSLVRGQETQYF. The CDR3 DNA is TGTGCCAGCAGCTTAGTACGCGGACAAGAGACCCAGTACTTC.

This clonotype was detected only once. The chain couples TRBV20-1 to TRBJ1-5; TRBD1 agrees at 11 bases. Trimming at V came to 3 bases and at J to 0 bases, leaving 7 bases not matched to a gene. The CDR3 runs 17 residues. Germline V gene sequence: CDR1 DFQATT, CDR2 SNEGSKA (reference sequence). CDR3 bases: TGCAGTGCTAGTAATAGGACAGGGGGCTTTAGCAATCAGCCCCAGCATTTT. Its translation is CSASNRTGGFSNQPQHF.

V usage is TRBV13 and J usage is TRBJ2-7; D is unresolved. The V gene's germline CDR1 is PRHDT and CDR2 FYEKMQ (reference sequence). The germline V and J ends were trimmed by 5 bases and 3 bases, with 11 bases remaining between them. This CDR3 has 13 residues. CDR3 sequence (DNA): TGTGCCAGCAGCCGAGGCAGCCGCTACGAGCAGTACTTC. Translated, it gives CASSRGSRYEQYF.

The V gene is TRBV24-1, the J gene TRBJ2-1; no reliable D call. V shed 0 bases and J shed 0 bases, with 5 bases lying between them. The CDR3 spans 15 residues. Per germline, CDR1 KGHDR and CDR2 SFDVKD. The DNA for the CDR3 is TGTGCCACCAGTGATTTGAAGGGCTCCTACAATGAGCAGTTCTTC. Protein product: CATSDLKGSYNEQFF.

This sequence joins TRBV13 and TRBJ2-4; TRBD1 aligns across 9 bases. The germline gives CDR1 PRHDT, CDR2 FYEKMQ (reference sequence). Trimming took 0 bases from V and 7 from J; bases not matched to a gene: 1. The CDR3 is 14 amino acids. The CDR3 nucleotides read TGTGCCAGCAGCTTAGGTGGACAGGGGAACATTCAGTACTTC. Translated: CASSLGGQGNIQYF.

V gene TRBV6-2 or TRBV6-3 combines with J gene TRBJ2-7, with D hard to call. Germline V gene lookup returns CDR1 MNHEY and CDR2 SVGEGT. V was pared by 6 bases and J by 4 bases, with 7 bases between. The CDR3 totals 11 residues. DNA for the CDR3: TGTGCCAGCAGCCAGACTTACGAGCAGTACTTC. Translating it yields CASSQTYEQYF.